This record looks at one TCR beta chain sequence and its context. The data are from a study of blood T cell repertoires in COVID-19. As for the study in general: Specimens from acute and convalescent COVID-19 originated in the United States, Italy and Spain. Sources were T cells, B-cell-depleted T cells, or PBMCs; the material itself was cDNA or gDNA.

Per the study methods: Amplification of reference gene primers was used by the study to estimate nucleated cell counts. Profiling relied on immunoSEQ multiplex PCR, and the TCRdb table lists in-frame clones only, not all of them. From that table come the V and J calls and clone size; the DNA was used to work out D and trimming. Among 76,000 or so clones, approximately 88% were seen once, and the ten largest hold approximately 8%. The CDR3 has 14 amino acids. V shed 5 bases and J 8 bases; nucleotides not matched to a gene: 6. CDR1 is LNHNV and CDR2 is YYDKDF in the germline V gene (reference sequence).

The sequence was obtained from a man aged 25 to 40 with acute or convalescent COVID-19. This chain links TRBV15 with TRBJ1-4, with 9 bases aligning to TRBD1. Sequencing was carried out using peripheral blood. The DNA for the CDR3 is TGTGCCACCAGCGGAATGGACAGGGGCGAAAAACTGTTTTTT. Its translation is CATSGMDRGEKLFF.